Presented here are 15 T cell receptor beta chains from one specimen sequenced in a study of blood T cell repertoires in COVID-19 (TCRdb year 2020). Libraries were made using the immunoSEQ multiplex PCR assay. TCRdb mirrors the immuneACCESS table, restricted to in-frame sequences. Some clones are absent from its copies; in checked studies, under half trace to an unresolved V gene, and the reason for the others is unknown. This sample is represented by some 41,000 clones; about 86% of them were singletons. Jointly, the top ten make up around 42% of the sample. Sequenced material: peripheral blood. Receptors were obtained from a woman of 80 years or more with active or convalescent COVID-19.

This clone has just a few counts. The CDR3 DNA sequence: TGTGCCTGGGGGAGACAGGGCCTCTCTCGGGGCTACACCTTC. This codes for CAWGRQGLSRGYTF. The chain links TRBV30 to TRBJ1-2, with 7 bases matching TRBD1. V lost 5 bases to trimming and J lost 8 bases; unmatched junction nucleotides: 14. This CDR3 is 14 amino acids long. Germline lookup yields CDR1 GTSNPN and CDR2 SVGIG (reference sequence).

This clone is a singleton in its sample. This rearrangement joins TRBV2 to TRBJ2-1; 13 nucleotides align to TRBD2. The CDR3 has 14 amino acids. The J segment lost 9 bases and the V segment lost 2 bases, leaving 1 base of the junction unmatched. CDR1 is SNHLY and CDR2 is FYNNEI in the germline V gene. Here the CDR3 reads CASSETSGRGEQFF. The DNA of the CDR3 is TGTGCCAGCAGTGAAACTAGCGGGAGGGGTGAGCAGTTCTTC.

The CDR3 reads CASSSLAGGPNEQFF. The CDR3 nucleotides read TGTGCCAGCTCATCACTAGCGGGAGGGCCCAATGAGCAGTTCTTC. This chain links TRBV18 with TRBJ2-1, with 13 positions matching TRBD2. J was trimmed by 6 bases and V by 5 bases; bases with no gene match: 4. The CDR3 is 15 residues long. Germline V CDR1 and CDR2: KGHSH, LQKENI.

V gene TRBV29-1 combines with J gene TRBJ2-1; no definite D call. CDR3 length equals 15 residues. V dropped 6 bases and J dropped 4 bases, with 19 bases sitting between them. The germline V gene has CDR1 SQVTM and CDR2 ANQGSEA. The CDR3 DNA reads TGCAGCGTCCTCGTCTCTCCGGGTTCGTACAATGAGCAGTTCTTC. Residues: CSVLVSPGSYNEQFF.

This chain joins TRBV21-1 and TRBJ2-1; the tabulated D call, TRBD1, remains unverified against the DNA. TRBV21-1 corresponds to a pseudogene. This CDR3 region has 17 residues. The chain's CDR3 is CASSKASYRVPDNEQFF. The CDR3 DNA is TGTGCCAGCAGCAAAGCGTCCTACAGGGTGCCCGACAATGAGCAGTTCTTC.

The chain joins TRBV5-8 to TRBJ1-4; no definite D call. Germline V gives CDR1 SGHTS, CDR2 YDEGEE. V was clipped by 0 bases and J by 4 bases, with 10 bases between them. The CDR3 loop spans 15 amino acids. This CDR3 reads CASSLAGQLNEKLFF. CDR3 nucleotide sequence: TGTGCCAGCAGCTTGGCAGGCCAGCTTAATGAAAAACTGTTTTTT.

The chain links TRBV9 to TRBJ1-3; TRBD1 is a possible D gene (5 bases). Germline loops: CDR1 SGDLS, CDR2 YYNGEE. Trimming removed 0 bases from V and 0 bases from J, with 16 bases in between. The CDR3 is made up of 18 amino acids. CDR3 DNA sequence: TGTGCCAGCAGCGTAGAGCAGGGCTCACGGAGCTCTGGAAACACCATATATTTT. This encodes CASSVEQGSRSSGNTIYF.

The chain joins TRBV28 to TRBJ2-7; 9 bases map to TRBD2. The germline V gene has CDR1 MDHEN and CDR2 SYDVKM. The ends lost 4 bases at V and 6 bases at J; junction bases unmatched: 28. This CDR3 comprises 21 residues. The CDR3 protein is CASSSLIRGLAGRVAISEQYF. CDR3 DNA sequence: TGTGCCAGCAGTTCGCTGATTCGTGGGCTAGCGGGAAGGGTGGCAATCTCCGAGCAGTACTTC.

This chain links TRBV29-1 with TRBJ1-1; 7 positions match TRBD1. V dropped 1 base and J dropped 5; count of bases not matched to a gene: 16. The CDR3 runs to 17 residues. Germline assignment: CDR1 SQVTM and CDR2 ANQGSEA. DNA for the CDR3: TGCAGCGTTGAAGGACGTTTCAGGGGGGCGAGCAAGACTGAAGCTTTCTTT. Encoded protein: CSVEGRFRGASKTEAFF. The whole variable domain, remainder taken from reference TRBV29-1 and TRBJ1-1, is SAVISQKPSRDICQRGTSLTIQCQVDSQVTMMFWYRQQPGQSLTLIATANQGSEATYESGFVIDKFPISRPNLTFSTLTVSNMSPEDSSIYLCSVEGRFRGASKTEAFFGQGTRLTVV.

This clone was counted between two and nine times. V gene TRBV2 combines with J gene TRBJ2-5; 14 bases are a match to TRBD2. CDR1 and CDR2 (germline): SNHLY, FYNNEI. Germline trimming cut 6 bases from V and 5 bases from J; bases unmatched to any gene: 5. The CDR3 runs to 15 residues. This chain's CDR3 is CASSPGLAGVETQYF. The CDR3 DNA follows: TGTGCCAGCAGCCCGGGACTAGCGGGAGTGGAGACCCAGTACTTC.

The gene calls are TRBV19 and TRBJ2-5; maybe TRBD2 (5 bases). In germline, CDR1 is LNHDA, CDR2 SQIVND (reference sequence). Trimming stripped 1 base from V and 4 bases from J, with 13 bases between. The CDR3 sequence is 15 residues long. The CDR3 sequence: CASSIGTSRTETQYF. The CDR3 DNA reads TGTGCCAGTAGTATAGGTACTAGTAGAACAGAGACCCAGTACTTC.

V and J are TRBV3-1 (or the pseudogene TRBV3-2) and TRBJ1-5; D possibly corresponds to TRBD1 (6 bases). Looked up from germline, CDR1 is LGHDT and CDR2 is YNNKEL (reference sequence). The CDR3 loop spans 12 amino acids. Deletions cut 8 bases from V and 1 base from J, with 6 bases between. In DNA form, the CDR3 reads TGTGCCAGCGGACAGAGCAATCAGCCCCAGCATTTT. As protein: CASGQSNQPQHF.

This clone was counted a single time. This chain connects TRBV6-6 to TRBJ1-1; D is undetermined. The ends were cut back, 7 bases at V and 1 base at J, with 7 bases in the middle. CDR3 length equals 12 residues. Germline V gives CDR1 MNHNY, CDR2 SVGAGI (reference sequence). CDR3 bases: TGTGCCAGCAACCTTAGGAACACTGAAGCTTTCTTT. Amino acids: CASNLRNTEAFF.

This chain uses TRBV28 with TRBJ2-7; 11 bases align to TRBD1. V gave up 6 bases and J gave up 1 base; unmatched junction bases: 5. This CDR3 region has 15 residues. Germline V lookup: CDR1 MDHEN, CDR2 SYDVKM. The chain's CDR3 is CASRPRDRGSYEQYF. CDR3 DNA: TGTGCCAGCAGACCGCGGGACAGGGGGTCCTACGAGCAGTACTTC.

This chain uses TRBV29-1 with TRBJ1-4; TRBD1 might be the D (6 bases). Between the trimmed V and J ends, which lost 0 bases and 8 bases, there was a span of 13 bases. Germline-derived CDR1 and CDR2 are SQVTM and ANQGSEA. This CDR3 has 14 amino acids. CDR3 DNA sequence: TGCAGCGTTGAAGAGAGGGGGGGGAACGAAAAACTGTTTTTT. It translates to CSVEERGGNEKLFF.